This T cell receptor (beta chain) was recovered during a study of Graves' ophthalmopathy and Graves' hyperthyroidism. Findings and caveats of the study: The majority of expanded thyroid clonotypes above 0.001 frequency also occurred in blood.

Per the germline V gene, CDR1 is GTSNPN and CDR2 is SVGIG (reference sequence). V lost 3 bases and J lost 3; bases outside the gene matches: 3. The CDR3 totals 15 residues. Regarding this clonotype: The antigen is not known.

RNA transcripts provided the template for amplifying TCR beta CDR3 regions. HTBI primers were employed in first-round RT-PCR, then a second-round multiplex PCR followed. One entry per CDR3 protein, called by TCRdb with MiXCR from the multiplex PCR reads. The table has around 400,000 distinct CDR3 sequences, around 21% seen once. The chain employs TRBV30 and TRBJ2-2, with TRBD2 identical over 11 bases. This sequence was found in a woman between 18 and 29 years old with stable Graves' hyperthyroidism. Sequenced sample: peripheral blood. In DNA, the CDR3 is TGTGCCTGGAGGGGACTAGCGGATCACACCGGGGAGCTGTTTTTT. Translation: CAWRGLADHTGELFF.